This is a list of T cell receptor beta chains from one sample in a study of Ad26.COV2.S vaccination and SARS-CoV-2 variants. The protocol was immunoSEQ multiplex PCR, while the TCRdb copy is restricted to in-frame clones and leaves out a portion. This sample has some 290,000 clones; about 82% occur once, and the top ten carry 2.1%. The sequenced sample was peripheral blood, obtained in a trial of Ad26.COV2.S vaccine versus placebo. The receptors come from a person between 18 and 65 years old who received the Ad26.COV2.S COVID-19 vaccine or a placebo. CDR3s include the opening cysteine and the closing phenylalanine or tryptophan. A D gene is named only where the DNA matches it firmly. Expanded clones are given a class, and other clones once, few, many or no size at all.

TRBV18,.,.,TRBJ2-5,CASSQRGTQYF,TGTGCCAGCTCACAACGCGGGACCCAGTACTTC
TRBV3-1/TRBV3-2,TRBD1,.,TRBJ1-4,CASSQDHRGPGEKLFF,TGTGCCAGCAGCCAAGACCACAGGGGTCCTGGTGAAAAACTGTTTTTT
TRBV18,.,once,TRBJ1-5,CASSPPLSNQPQHF,TGTGCCAGCTCACCCCCCCTGAGTAATCAGCCCCAGCATTTT
TRBV6-5,.,.,TRBJ2-2,CASSPTGYGELFF,TGTGCCAGCAGTCCCACGGGATACGGGGAGCTGTTTTTT
TRBV4-2,TRBD2,.,TRBJ2-7,CASSPGTSGGMYEQYF,TGTGCCAGCAGCCCGGGGACTAGCGGGGGGATGTACGAGCAGTACTTC
TRBV5-1,.,.,TRBJ2-7,CASTGWAGVSYEQYF,TGCGCCAGCACTGGGTGGGCAGGGGTCTCCTACGAGCAGTACTTC
TRBV4-1,TRBD2,.,TRBJ2-5,CASSLGTSGGEETQYF,TGCGCCAGCAGCCTCGGGACTAGCGGGGGGGAAGAGACCCAGTACTTC
TRBV12-3/TRBV12-4,TRBD1,few,TRBJ1-5,CASSLPGGQPQHF,TGTGCCAGCAGTTTGCCAGGGGGTCAGCCCCAGCATTTT
TRBV5-5,.,.,TRBJ2-3,CASSLYGVTDTQYF,TGTGCCAGCAGCTTATACGGGGTCACAGATACGCAGTATTTT
TRBV13,.,.,TRBJ1-2,CASSLLSGGLFGYGYTF,TGTGCCAGCAGCTTACTGTCAGGAGGCCTCTTCGGCTATGGCTACACCTTC
TRBV3-1/TRBV3-2,.,.,TRBJ2-5,CASSPTGIQETQYF,TGTGCCAGCAGCCCCACGGGGATTCAAGAGACCCAGTACTTC
TRBV6-5,.,.,TRBJ1-1,CASSTGDVTEAFF,TGTGCCAGCAGTACGGGGGACGTCACTGAAGCTTTCTTT
TRBV3-1/TRBV3-2,.,.,TRBJ1-2,CASSLANYGYTF,TGTGCCAGTAGTCTGGCTAACTATGGCTACACCTTC
TRBV7-2,.,.,TRBJ2-1,CASSLALRAGEQFF,TGTGCCAGCAGCTTAGCGCTGCGGGCGGGTGAGCAGTTCTTC
TRBV6-5,.,once,TRBJ1-6,CATSSGRTPGSPLHF,TGTGCCACCTCCTCGGGGAGAACGCCCGGTTCACCCCTCCACTTT
TRBV19,.,.,TRBJ2-7,CASSFGGLYEQYF,TGTGCCTCATCCTTCGGGGGCTTATACGAGCAGTACTTC
TRBV7-9,.,.,TRBJ1-2,CASSLNREGGYTF,TGTGCCAGCAGCTTAAACCGCGAGGGGGGCTACACCTTC
TRBV6-5,.,.,TRBJ1-5,CASSYSIGSNQPQHF,TGTGCCAGCAGTTACTCGATTGGAAGCAATCAGCCCCAGCATTTT
TRBV15,.,.,TRBJ1-2,CATSGAGYGYTF,TGTGCCACTAGCGGGGCGGGGTATGGCTACACCTTC
TRBV12-5,TRBD1,.,TRBJ1-2,CASGLSTGVGNYGYTF,TGTGCTAGTGGTTTGTCAACAGGGGTCGGGAACTATGGCTACACCTTC
TRBV28,TRBD1,.,TRBJ2-7,CASRDREGPTLYEQYF,TGTGCCAGCAGGGACAGGGAAGGCCCCACCCTCTACGAGCAGTACTTC
TRBV30,.,.,TRBJ1-3,CAWMNSGNTIYF,TGTGCCTGGATGAACTCTGGAAACACCATATATTTT
TRBV6-2/TRBV6-3,.,.,TRBJ1-2,CASSETTELTYGYTF,TGTGCCAGCAGCGAAACGACAGAACTGACCTATGGCTACACCTTC
TRBV5-1,TRBD1,.,TRBJ1-2,CASSSGTDNYGYTF,TGCGCCAGCAGCTCCGGGACAGACAACTATGGCTACACCTTC
TRBV6-2/TRBV6-3,TRBD1,many,TRBJ1-5,CASSRTGFSNQPQHF,TGTGCCAGCAGTCGGACAGGGTTTAGCAATCAGCCCCAGCATTTT
TRBV4-1,.,few,TRBJ2-2,CASKPSNTGELFF,TGCGCCAGCAAACCGTCGAACACCGGGGAGCTGTTTTTT
TRBV6-5,.,.,TRBJ2-5,CASRAGQAPQETQYF,TGTGCCAGCCGGGCAGGGCAGGCACCCCAAGAGACCCAGTACTTC
TRBV7-9,.,once,TRBJ2-1,CASSLVIAGANEQFF,TGTGCCAGCAGCTTAGTGATTGCAGGCGCAAATGAGCAGTTCTTC
TRBV20-1,.,few,TRBJ2-7,CSANRGYEQYF,TGCAGTGCTAATCGGGGTTACGAGCAGTACTTC
TRBV2,TRBD1,.,TRBJ2-2,CASSLGGSGELFF,TGTGCCAGCAGTTTAGGGGGCTCCGGGGAGCTGTTTTTT
TRBV20-1,.,.,TRBJ1-5,CSARADQPQHF,TGCAGTGCTAGGGCCGATCAGCCCCAGCATTTT
TRBV5-4,.,.,TRBJ2-6,CASSLYITGANVLTF,TGTGCCAGCAGCTTATACATAACTGGGGCCAACGTCCTGACTTTC
TRBV5-4,.,.,TRBJ1-3,CASSLEGTGNTIYF,TGTGCCAGCAGCTTGGAGGGGACTGGAAACACCATATATTTT
TRBV11-2,TRBD1,.,TRBJ1-1,CASSPPGQGWATEAFF,TGTGCCAGCAGCCCGCCGGGACAGGGGTGGGCCACTGAAGCTTTCTTT
TRBV5-1,.,once,TRBJ2-5,CASSLGAIQETQYF,TGCGCCAGCAGCTTAGGCGCGATACAAGAGACCCAGTACTTC
TRBV10-3,TRBD2,.,TRBJ2-3,CAISERLAGSTDTQYF,TGCGCCATCAGTGAACGGCTAGCGGGGAGCACAGATACGCAGTATTTT
TRBV6-1,TRBD1,.,TRBJ1-1,CASSSAQPGGTEAFF,TGTGCCAGCAGTTCAGCCCAACCAGGGGGCACTGAAGCTTTCTTT
TRBV28,.,.,TRBJ2-6,CASSSSAGRVSGANVLTF,TGTGCCAGCAGTTCCTCCGCGGGACGGGTCTCTGGGGCCAACGTCCTGACTTTC
TRBV29-1,TRBD1,few,TRBJ1-4,CSAATGLNEKLFF,TGCAGCGCGGCGACAGGGTTAAACGAAAAACTGTTTTTT
TRBV10-3,TRBD1,.,TRBJ1-2,CAISEVGTGTYGYTF,TGTGCCATCAGTGAGGTCGGGACAGGGACCTATGGCTACACCTTC
TRBV13,TRBD2,.,TRBJ2-3,CASSLRLAGSTDTQYF,TGTGCCAGCAGCCTCAGACTAGCGGGGAGCACAGATACGCAGTATTTT
TRBV3-1/TRBV3-2,.,few,TRBJ1-1,CASSPRGALNTEAFF,TGTGCCAGCAGCCCGAGGGGGGCTTTGAACACTGAAGCTTTCTTT
TRBV5-1,.,.,TRBJ1-1,CASSLVVNTEAFF,TGCGCCAGCAGCTTGGTCGTGAACACTGAAGCTTTCTTT
TRBV5-4,TRBD1,.,TRBJ2-7,CASSLGDRSSYEQYF,TGTGCCAGCAGTTTAGGGGACAGGAGCTCCTACGAGCAGTACTTC
TRBV1,.,.,TRBJ2-2,CTSSQDYGGVNTGELFF,TGCACCAGCAGCCAAGACTACGGGGGGGTGAACACCGGGGAGCTGTTTTTT
TRBV10-1,.,.,TRBJ2-1,CASSVLRGGSYNEQFF,TGCGCCAGCAGTGTTTTGCGGGGAGGCTCCTACAATGAGCAGTTCTTC
TRBV5-1,.,.,TRBJ1-1,CASSGQGYTEAFF,TGCGCCAGCAGCGGCCAGGGGTACACTGAAGCTTTCTTT
TRBV6-5,.,.,TRBJ1-2,CASSRTDSGYTF,TGTGCCAGCAGCCGGACGGACAGTGGCTACACCTTC
TRBV5-6,TRBD1,few,TRBJ2-1,CASSLMARQGGSYNEQFF,TGTGCCAGCAGCTTGATGGCGAGACAGGGGGGGTCCTACAATGAGCAGTTCTTC
TRBV19,.,.,TRBJ2-7,CASSIEPGPTSEQYF,TGTGCCAGTAGTATTGAACCGGGACCCACTAGTGAGCAGTACTTC
TRBV11-2,.,.,TRBJ2-5,CATQRQETQYF,TGTGCCACACAAAGGCAAGAGACCCAGTACTTC
TRBV7-3,TRBD2,.,TRBJ2-5,CASSDGTSGGAQYF,TGTGCCAGCAGCGACGGGACTAGCGGGGGGGCCCAGTACTTC
TRBV21-1,.,.,TRBJ2-7,CASSTGQGVIVEQYF,TGTGCCAGCAGCACAGGACAGGGGGTTATAGTCGAGCAGTACTTC
TRBV5-1,TRBD1,few,TRBJ2-2,CASSRDRGTGELFF,TGCGCCAGCAGCCGGGACAGGGGGACCGGGGAGCTGTTTTTT
TRBV3-1/TRBV3-2,.,.,TRBJ2-7,CASSQGRGARNEQYF,TGTGCCAGCAGCCAAGGTCGGGGGGCGCGAAACGAGCAGTACTTC